This T cell receptor (beta chain) was profiled in a study of T cells in Graves' hyperthyroidism and ophthalmopathy. Study-wide findings and caveats: Ophthalmopathy and stable hyperthyroidism were separated by a 13 V-J model. Most thyroid clonotypes expanded above 0.001 appeared in blood too.

In its sample, this clonotype was seen many times. The target antigen is unknown. RNA transcripts served as the template for amplifying TCR beta CDR3 regions. RT-PCR in the first round (using the HTBI primer set) targeted the TCR CDR3. TCRdb called the multiplex PCR reads again in MiXCR, with one record for every CDR3 protein. The sample shows nearly 600,000 distinct CDR3 sequences, 14% of them seen only once. CDR1 is DFQATT and CDR2 is SNEGSKA in the germline V gene (reference sequence). V was pared by 2 bases and J by 5 bases, with 9 bases of the junction left unmatched. The CDR3 runs to 15 residues.

The TCR was taken from a woman between 18 and 29 years old with Graves' ophthalmopathy. The chain employs TRBV20-1 and TRBJ2-1, with TRBD1 identical over 7 bases. Sequences were obtained from blood. DNA for the CDR3: TGCAGTGCTAGAATCCGGACAGGAAATCACAATGAGCAGTTCTTC. It yields the protein CSARIRTGNHNEQFF.